The 5 T cell receptor beta chains in this list originate from one sample, sequenced in a study of blood T cell repertoires in COVID-19. Assay: immunoSEQ multiplex PCR; the TCRdb copy retains only in-frame clones and omits some. The table records about 81,000 clones, more than 90% of them present only once. The sequenced material came from peripheral blood. These receptors originate from a human donor with active COVID-19. The donor label of this sample is uncertain.

This clone was counted once. The chain carries TRBV9 and TRBJ2-2; 10 bases align to TRBD2. Germline values: CDR1 SGDLS, CDR2 YYNGEE. The trim removed 2 bases at V and 9 bases at J, leaving 7 bases unmatched. The CDR3 extends over 15 amino acids. CDR3 bases: TGTGCCAGCAGCGTCTCAAGCGGGGGGGCTAGGGAGCTGTTTTTT. The encoded protein is CASSVSSGGARELFF.

The V call is TRBV10-3, the J call TRBJ2-3; the match to TRBD2 covers 9 bases. The CDR3 covers 16 residues. The germline V gene has CDR1 ENHRY and CDR2 SYGVKD. Trimming removed 4 bases from V and 3 bases from J; junction bases left unmatched: 8. In nucleotides, the CDR3 is TGTGCCATCAGTGTAACGCGGGGGGGCAGTACAGATACGCAGTATTTT. Its protein is CAISVTRGGSTDTQYF.

V usage is TRBV2 and J usage is TRBJ2-7; TRBD1 might be the D (6 bases). The CDR3 is 16 amino acids. The germline V and J ends were trimmed by 6 bases and 5 bases, with 23 bases remaining between them. Germline CDR1 is SNHLY and CDR2 is FYNNEI. The DNA of the CDR3 is TGTGCCAGCAGCGAAACTACAGGGATCGGTTTCGACGAGCAGTACTTC. Amino acid sequence: CASSETTGIGFDEQYF.

The genes are TRBV5-6 and TRBJ2-7, with 11 bases lining up with TRBD2. The CDR3 runs 15 residues. Germline CDR1 reads SGHDT; CDR2 reads YYEEEE. V shed 3 bases, J shed 3 bases, and the junction held 5 bases outside the gene matches. The CDR3 sequence is CASSSTSGSLYEQYF. The CDR3 bases are TGTGCCAGCAGCTCAACTAGCGGGAGTCTCTACGAGCAGTACTTC.

V usage is TRBV24-1 and J usage is TRBJ2-3, with a weak D call TRBD2 (5 bases). The V end lost 3 bases, the J end lost 4 bases, and 7 bases lay between the germline ends. The CDR3 consists of 13 residues. Germline assignment: CDR1 KGHDR and CDR2 SFDVKD. The CDR3 region has the DNA TGTGCCACCAGTGATGACTACTCAGATACGCAGTATTTT. This codes for CATSDDYSDTQYF.